The entry that follows covers one T cell receptor (beta chain) sequence. The data derive from a study of beta chain features in type 1 diabetes. Background on the study: On cell yields, gender and age, patients and healthy donors were similar. All samples together contributed 100 million to 120 million sorted cells for examination.

CDR1 is SGHKS and CDR2 is YYEKEE in the germline V gene (reference sequence). The CDR3 is 14 residues long. The V end lost 4 bases, the J end lost 4 bases, and 12 bases lay between the germline ends. The sequenced template was cDNA made from the entire isolated RNA. The protocol was immunoSEQ multiplex PCR, while the TCRdb copy is restricted to in-frame clones and leaves out a portion. The table records under 400,000 clones, about 14% of them present only once. The receptor comes from a man aged 25-40 years in good health. Sequences were obtained from central memory CD4+ T cells from blood. This chain uses TRBV5-5 with TRBJ1-5; D perhaps matches TRBD1 (5 bases). The CDR3 protein is CASSTTGGNQPQHF. CDR3 DNA: TGTGCCAGCAGCACTACGGGGGGGAATCAGCCCCAGCATTTT.